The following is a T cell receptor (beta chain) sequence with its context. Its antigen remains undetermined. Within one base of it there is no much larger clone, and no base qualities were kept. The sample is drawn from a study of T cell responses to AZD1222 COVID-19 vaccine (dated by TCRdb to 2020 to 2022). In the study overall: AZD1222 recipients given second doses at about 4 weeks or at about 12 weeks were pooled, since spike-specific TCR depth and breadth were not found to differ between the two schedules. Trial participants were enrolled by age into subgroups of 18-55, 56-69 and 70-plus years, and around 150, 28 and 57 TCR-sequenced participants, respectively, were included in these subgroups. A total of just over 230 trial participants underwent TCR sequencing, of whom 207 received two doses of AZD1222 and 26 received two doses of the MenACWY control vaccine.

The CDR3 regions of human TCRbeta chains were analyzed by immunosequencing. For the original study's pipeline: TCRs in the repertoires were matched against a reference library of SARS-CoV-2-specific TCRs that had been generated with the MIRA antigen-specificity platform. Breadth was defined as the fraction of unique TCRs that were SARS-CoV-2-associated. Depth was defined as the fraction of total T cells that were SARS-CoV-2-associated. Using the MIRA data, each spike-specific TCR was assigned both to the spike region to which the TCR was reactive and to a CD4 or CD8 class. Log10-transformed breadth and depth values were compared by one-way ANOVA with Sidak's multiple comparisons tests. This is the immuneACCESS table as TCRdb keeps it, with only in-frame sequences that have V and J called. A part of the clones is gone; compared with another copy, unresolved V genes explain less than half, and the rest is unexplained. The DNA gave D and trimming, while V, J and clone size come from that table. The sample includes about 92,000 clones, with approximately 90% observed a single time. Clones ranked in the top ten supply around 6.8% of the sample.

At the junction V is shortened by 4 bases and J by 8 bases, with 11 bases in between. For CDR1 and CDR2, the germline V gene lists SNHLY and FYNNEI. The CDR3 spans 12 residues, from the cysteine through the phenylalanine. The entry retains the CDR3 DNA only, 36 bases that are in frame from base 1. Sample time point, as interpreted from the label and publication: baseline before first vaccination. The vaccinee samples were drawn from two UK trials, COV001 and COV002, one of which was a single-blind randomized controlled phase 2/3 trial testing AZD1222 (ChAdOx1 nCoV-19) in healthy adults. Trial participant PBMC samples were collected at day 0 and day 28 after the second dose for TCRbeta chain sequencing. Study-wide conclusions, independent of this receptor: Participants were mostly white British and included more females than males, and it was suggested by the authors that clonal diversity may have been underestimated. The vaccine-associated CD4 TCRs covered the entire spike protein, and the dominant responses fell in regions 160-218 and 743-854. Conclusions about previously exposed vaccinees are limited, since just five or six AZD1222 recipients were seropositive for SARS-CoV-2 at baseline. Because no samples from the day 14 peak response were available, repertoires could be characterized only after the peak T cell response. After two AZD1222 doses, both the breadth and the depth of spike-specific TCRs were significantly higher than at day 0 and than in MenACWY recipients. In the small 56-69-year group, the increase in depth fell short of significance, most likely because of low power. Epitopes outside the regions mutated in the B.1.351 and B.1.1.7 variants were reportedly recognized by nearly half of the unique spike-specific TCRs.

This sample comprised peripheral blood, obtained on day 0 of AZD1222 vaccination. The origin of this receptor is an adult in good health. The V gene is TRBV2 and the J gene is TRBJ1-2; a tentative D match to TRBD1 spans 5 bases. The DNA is TGTGCCAGCAGTGTTGGGGGTGGCGGCTACACCTTC. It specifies CASSVGGGGYTF.